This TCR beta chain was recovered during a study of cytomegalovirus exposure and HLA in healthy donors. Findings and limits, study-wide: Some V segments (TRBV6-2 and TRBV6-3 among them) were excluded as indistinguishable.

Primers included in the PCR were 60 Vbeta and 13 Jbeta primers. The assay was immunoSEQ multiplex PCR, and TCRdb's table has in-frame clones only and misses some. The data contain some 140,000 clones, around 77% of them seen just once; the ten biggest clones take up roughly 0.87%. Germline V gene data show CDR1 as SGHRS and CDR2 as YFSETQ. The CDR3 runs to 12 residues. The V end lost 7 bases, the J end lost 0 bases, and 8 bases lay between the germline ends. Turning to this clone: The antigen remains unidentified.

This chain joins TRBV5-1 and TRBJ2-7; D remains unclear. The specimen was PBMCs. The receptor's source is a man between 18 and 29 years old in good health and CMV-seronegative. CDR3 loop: CASGPSSYEQYF. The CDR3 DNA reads TGCGCCAGCGGGCCGAGCTCCTACGAGCAGTACTTC.